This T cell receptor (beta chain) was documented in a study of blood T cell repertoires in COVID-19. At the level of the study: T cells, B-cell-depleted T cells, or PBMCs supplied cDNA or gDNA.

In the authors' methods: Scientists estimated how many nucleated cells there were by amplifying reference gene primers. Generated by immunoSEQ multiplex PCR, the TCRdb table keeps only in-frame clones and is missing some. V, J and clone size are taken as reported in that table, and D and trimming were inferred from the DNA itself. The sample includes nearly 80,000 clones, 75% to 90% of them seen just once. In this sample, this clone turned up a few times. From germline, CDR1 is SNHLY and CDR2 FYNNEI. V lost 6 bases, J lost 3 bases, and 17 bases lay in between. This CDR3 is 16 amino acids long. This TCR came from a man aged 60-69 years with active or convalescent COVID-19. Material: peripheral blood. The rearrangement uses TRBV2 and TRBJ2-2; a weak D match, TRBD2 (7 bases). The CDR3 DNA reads TGTGCCAGCAGGGCCTGGGGGGGCGCGGACACCGGGGAGCTGTTTTTT. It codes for CASRAWGGADTGELFF.